This TCR beta chain appears in the sequencing data of a study of CD8 T cells in Susac syndrome. Study findings and constraints: By the study's own acknowledgment, its TCR sequencing and HLA analysis included relatively few individuals.

A word on this clonotype: What it binds is unknown.

Random hexamers were used to reverse transcribe 0.5 to 1 ug of RNA. TCR beta CDR3 was amplified by immunoSEQ multiplex PCR. This amplification extended across 54 Vbeta and 13 Jbeta segments. TCRdb re-derived calls from the immunoSEQ multiplex PCR reads in MiXCR, one entry per CDR3 protein. The table includes 120,000 to 150,000 distinct CDR3 sequences, 94% detected once. Sequencing of TCR beta was performed on blood CD8+ T cells and on blood CD4+ T cells. TEMRA cells were FACS-enriched, and CD8+ and CD4+ T cells were isolated negatively. Per germline, CDR1 MNHNY and CDR2 SVGAGI (reference sequence). V lost 6 bases and J lost 1, with 12 bases in between. This CDR3 contains 15 residues.

The sample comprised CD8+ T cells from PBMCs. The gene calls are TRBV6-6 and TRBJ2-2; D possibly matches TRBD1 or TRBD2 (5 bases each). The source is a human donor in good health. The CDR3 is CASSEGTRNTGELFF. In nucleotides, the CDR3 is TGTGCCAGCAGCGAAGGGACGCGGAACACCGGGGAGCTGTTTTTT.